This T cell receptor (beta chain) appears in the sequencing data of a study of tumor-infiltrating lymphocytes in primary liver carcinoma. Looking at the study overall: The patient population consisted of men and women between 30 and 69 years of age. Study observations and caveats: Paired tumor-adjacent and tumor-blood samples overlapped less than tumor region pairs did.

Starting from roughly 0.5 ug of total RNA, TCR beta cDNA was produced with a primer in the constant region. Slightly modified ARM-PCR, run as three nested multiplex PCR rounds, produced the TCR beta libraries. The study ran its first two PCR rounds for approximately 11 cycles each, using TRBV1-TRBV30 forward primers and a C-beta reverse primer. Via MiXCR, TCRdb re-called the multiplex PCR reads, giving one row per CDR3 protein. This sample has 310,000 or so distinct CDR3 sequences; about three fifths occur once, and the top ten carry more than 15%. There are a few counts of this clonotype. Antigen specificity is unknown. CDR1 is MNHEY, CDR2 SVGAGI, per germline. V shed 6 bases, J shed 5 bases, and the junction held 15 bases outside the gene matches. This CDR3 spans 16 amino acids. Alongside blood RNA obtained from unsorted whole blood, germline DNA was also extracted.

The receptor was isolated from a young woman with primary liver carcinoma and hepatitis B virus infection. The chain uses TRBV6-5 and TRBJ1-2; 7 positions match TRBD1. Sequenced sample: peripheral blood. CDR3 in amino acids: CASSTSPGQSLYGYTF. CDR3 bases: TGTGCCAGCAGCACTTCACCGGGACAGTCCCTTTATGGCTACACCTTC.